Sequencing of this TCR beta chain was carried out in a study of radiation and T cells in renal cell carcinoma. Produced via immunoSEQ multiplex PCR; TCRdb's table is partial and in-frame only. The data contain 40,000 to 50,000 clones, approximately 80% of them singletons. Time point reported: baseline pretreatment blood. As to treatment: 15 Gy SBRT to primary tumor, nephrectomy 4 weeks later. The germline CDR1 and CDR2 sequences are LNHNV and YYDKDF (reference sequence). The CDR3 contains 18 residues. Trimming stripped 8 bases from V and 0 bases from J, with 23 bases between. V and J are TRBV15 and TRBJ2-1; D is ambiguous. Sequences were derived from blood, sampled from a patient whose treatment included radiotherapy and nephrectomy. This receptor was identified in a woman aged 70-85 years with renal cell carcinoma. CDR3 sequence (DNA): TGTGCCACCGGCCCAAGGATTGTTGGGCTAGGCTCCTACAATGAGCAGTTCTTC. It yields the protein CATGPRIVGLGSYNEQFF.